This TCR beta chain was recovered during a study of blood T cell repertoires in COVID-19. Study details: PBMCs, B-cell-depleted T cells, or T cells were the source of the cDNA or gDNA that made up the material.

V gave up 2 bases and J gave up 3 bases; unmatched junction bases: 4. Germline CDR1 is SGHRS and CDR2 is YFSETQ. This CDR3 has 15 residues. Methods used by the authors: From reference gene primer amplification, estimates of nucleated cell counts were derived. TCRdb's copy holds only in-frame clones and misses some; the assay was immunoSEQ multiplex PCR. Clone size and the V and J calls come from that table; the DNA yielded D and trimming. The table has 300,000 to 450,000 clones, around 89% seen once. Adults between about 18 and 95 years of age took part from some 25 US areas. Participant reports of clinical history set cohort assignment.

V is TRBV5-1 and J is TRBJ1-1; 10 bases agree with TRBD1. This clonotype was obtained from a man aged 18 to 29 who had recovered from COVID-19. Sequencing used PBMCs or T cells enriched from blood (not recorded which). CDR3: CASSLGQGGHTEAFF. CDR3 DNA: TGCGCCAGCAGCTTAGGACAGGGGGGCCACACTGAAGCTTTCTTT.